Below, 3 T cell receptor beta chains from the same sample are listed, as sequenced in a study of CD8 T cells in Susac syndrome. RNA in amounts of about 0.5 to 1 ug was reverse transcribed with random hexamers. TCRdb re-called the immunoSEQ multiplex PCR reads with MiXCR, one entry per CDR3 protein. The sample has about 120,000 distinct CDR3 sequences; around 90% are singletons. What was sequenced was CD4+ T cells from PBMCs. Receptors were obtained from a human donor in good health.

The chain couples TRBV23-1 to TRBJ2-7; 8 bases map to TRBD1. TRBV23-1 is known as an ORF, though its function is uncertain. After removal of 0 bases from V and 2 bases from J, the junction contained 6 bases not matched to a gene. The CDR3 extends over 16 amino acids. This chain's CDR3 is CASSQSGQDKTYEQYF. The CDR3 DNA sequence: TGCGCCAGCAGTCAATCGGGACAGGATAAGACCTACGAGCAGTACTTC.

This sequence joins TRBV29-1 and TRBJ2-1; D might be TRBD2 (6 bases). This CDR3 contains 14 residues. CDR1 and CDR2 (germline): SQVTM, ANQGSEA. V lost 5 bases, J lost 4 bases, and 15 bases lay in between. CDR3: CSVLGGVSYNEQFF. The CDR3, as DNA: TGCAGCGTTTTGGGGGGAGTTTCTTACAATGAGCAGTTCTTC.

The J gene is TRBJ1-2, the V gene TRBV7-2, with 9 nucleotides matching TRBD1. This CDR3 region has 14 residues. J gave up 8 bases and V 0 bases, and 4 bases lay outside the gene matches. Germline V gives CDR1 SGHTA, CDR2 FQGNSA. CDR3 bases: TGTGCCAGCAGCTTAGCCCAACAGGGGGCAGGCTACACCTTC. Protein: CASSLAQQGAGYTF.